Shown below are 5 T cell receptor beta chains from a single sample sequenced in a study of shared clonotypes between healthy human individuals. Libraries were prepared by immunoSEQ multiplex PCR; TCRdb keeps only in-frame clonotypes and omits some of them. The sample carries 800,000 to 1,200,000 clones, about 80% recorded once. Sequenced sample: memory CD4+ T cells from PBMCs. Subset here: CD45RA-negative fraction. Source of these receptors: a man aged 18-30 years in good health. Some clones in this sample may be carry-over from other donors' samples.

This chain uses TRBV29-1 with TRBJ1-2; the match to TRBD1 covers 9 bases. The CDR3 loop spans 12 amino acids. Per germline, CDR1 SQVTM and CDR2 ANQGSEA. V lost 6 bases, J lost 6 bases, and 5 bases stayed unmatched. The CDR3 region is CSVFRQGDGYTF. CDR3 coding DNA: TGCAGCGTCTTTCGACAGGGGGATGGCTACACCTTC.

The chain has TRBV7-2 and TRBJ2-7; 9 nucleotides agree with TRBD2. CDR3 length: 16 amino acids. After removal of 1 base from V and 0 bases from J, the junction contained 4 bases not matched to a gene. CDR1 SGHTA and CDR2 FQGNSA come from the germline V gene. The CDR3 reads CASSLGLAGLSYEQYF. The CDR3, as DNA: TGTGCCAGCAGCTTAGGTCTAGCGGGGCTCTCCTACGAGCAGTACTTC.

The V and J genes are TRBV11-3 and TRBJ2-1; 11 bases line up with TRBD2. The junction had 5 bases not matched to a gene; V was cut back by 4 bases and J by 3 bases. This CDR3 has 16 amino acids. Germline CDR1 reads SGHNT; CDR2 reads YENEEA. Here the CDR3 reads CASSSGTSGLYNEQFF. As DNA, the CDR3 is TGTGCCAGCAGCTCCGGGACTAGCGGACTCTACAATGAGCAGTTCTTC.

This chain uses TRBV6-5 with TRBJ1-1; no firm D call. The V and J ends lost 0 bases and 6 bases respectively, with 14 bases between them. Germline V lookup: CDR1 MNHEY, CDR2 SVGAGI. This CDR3 is built from 15 residues. The CDR3: CASSYSFGMVPEAFF. CDR3 coding DNA: TGTGCCAGCAGTTACTCCTTCGGGATGGTCCCTGAAGCTTTCTTT.

The CDR3 DNA is TGTGCCAGCAGCGTATCGAATCCAGGGGACCCCCTGAACACTGAAGCTTTCTTT. Protein product: CASSVSNPGDPLNTEAFF. This chain joins TRBV9 and TRBJ1-1; D might be TRBD1 (6 bases). Germline V CDR1 and CDR2: SGDLS, YYNGEE. This CDR3 is built from 18 residues. V gave up 1 base and J gave up 0 bases, with 19 bases separating them. Supplemented by reference TRBV9 and TRBJ1-1, the full variable domain reads DSGVTQTPKHLITATGQRVTLRCSPRSGDLSVYWYQQSLDQGLQFLIQYYNGEERAKGNILERFSAQQFPDLHSELNLSSLELGDSALYFCASSVSNPGDPLNTEAFFGQGTRLTVV.